The 3 T cell receptor beta chains reported below all come from one sample, sequenced in a study of CD8+CD57+ T cells in acquired aplastic anemia. Profiling of TCR beta VDJ combinations and CDR3 sequences used genomic DNA as template. Each CDR3 protein gets one entry after TCRdb re-called the reads with MiXCR. The sample lists about 470,000 distinct CDR3 sequences; approximately 32% were seen once. An expansion of CD8+CD57+ cells by flow cytometry had been shown in patients chosen for sequencing. The sequencing input was sorted CD4+, CD8+, or CD8+CD57+ T cells (not recorded which) from PBMCs. All receptors derive from a human donor with aplastic anemia.

This clonotype was counted between two and nine times. The rearrangement links TRBV11-1 to TRBJ2-1; TRBD2 is a possible D gene (6 bases). Trimming took off 2 bases at V and 0 bases at J, with 20 bases between the two ends. The length of the CDR3 is 19 residues. Germline V gene lookup returns CDR1 SGHAT and CDR2 FQDESV (reference sequence). CDR3 loop: CASSLRGRGLDSSYNEQFF. In nucleotides, the CDR3 is TGTGCCAGCAGCTTACGTGGGCGGGGTTTAGATAGCTCCTACAATGAGCAGTTCTTC.

This clonotype was seen at least ten times. The rearrangement joins TRBV5-1 to TRBJ2-7; D possibly corresponds to TRBD2 (6 bases). CDR3 size: 15 residues. Germline V gene lookup returns CDR1 SGHRS and CDR2 YFSETQ. Trimming removed 3 bases from V and 3 bases from J, with 16 bases in between. The CDR3 region is CASSSRDGGVYEQYF. Here the CDR3 DNA reads TGCGCCAGCAGCTCGCGGGACGGAGGGGTCTACGAGCAGTACTTC.

With regard to this clonotype: At one boundary the junction diverges from the germline segment, which might be a read error. This rearrangement joins TRBV19 to TRBJ2-2; 7 bases line up with TRBD2. The CDR3 loop spans 14 amino acids. Per germline, CDR1 LNHDA and CDR2 SQIVND (reference sequence). The CDR3 nucleotides are TGTGCCGGTAGTATCGGCGGGAGCACCGGGGAGCTGTTTTTT. Its translation is CAGSIGGSTGELFF.